These T cell receptor beta chains were read from a single sample in a study of T-cell memory formation after mild COVID-19. Via MiXCR, TCRdb re-called the 5' RACE reads, giving one row per CDR3 protein. Among roughly 250,000 distinct CDR3 sequences listed, roughly 15% were seen once. Source material: PBMCs or a T cell subset sorted from them (not recorded which). Receptors were obtained from a man aged 18 to 29 who had mild COVID-19 (a few samples of this study predate the infection). Cell type and time point are not known. Both conserved end residues are part of each CDR3. A D gene is named only where the DNA matches it firmly.

J gene,V gene,D gene,CDR3 protein
TRBJ1-5,TRBV12-3/TRBV12-4,.,CASRSTGLVNQPQHF
TRBJ2-3,TRBV29-1,TRBD1,CSAVDRGRADTQYF
TRBJ2-5,TRBV11-2,.,CASGWGQETQYF
TRBJ2-5,TRBV20-1,TRBD1,CSADGRQGIQETQYF
TRBJ2-1,TRBV13,TRBD1,CASSASGTGGCEQFF
TRBJ1-1,TRBV5-5,.,CASSFQRPVPEAFF
TRBJ1-1,TRBV3-1,.,CASSQRQNTEAFF
TRBJ2-5,TRBV7-2,TRBD2,CASSLDGTTREAQYF
TRBJ2-1,TRBV7-3,TRBD2,CASSPTSGGYGGEQFF
TRBJ2-2,TRBV29-1,.,CSVEEAGELFF
TRBJ1-6,TRBV19,.,CATGGPRDGINSPLHF
TRBJ2-6,TRBV7-2,.,CASSLRSGKSGANVLTF
TRBJ1-1,TRBV20-1,.,CSCHQDLNTEAFF
TRBJ1-1,TRBV6-6,.,CASSRDILSEAFF
TRBJ2-5,TRBV28,TRBD1,CASTLRGTGQETQYF
TRBJ1-1,TRBV28,.,CASSSAQGAEAFF
TRBJ2-5,TRBV7-2,.,CASSPRRSGETQYF